One and the same sample provided the 30 T cell receptor gamma chains below, sequenced in a study of intestinal T cells in coeliac disease (dated by TCRdb to about 2020). For each case, genomic DNA was extracted from ten 5-um FFPE scrolls with the QIAamp DNA FFPE tissue kit. Libraries were built with multiplex PCR. The data were produced on an Ion Torrent PGM. The LymphoTrack kit, which has primers carrying Illumina adapters, was used to amplify TRG repertoires from roughly 200 ng of biopsy DNA. TCRdb reran clone calling on the public reads with CATT; rows sharing one DNA sequence were then combined. The sample table records about 330 gamma-chain clones; 45% to 70% of these occur just once. Over 40% of the sample comes from the top ten. Sequencing was carried out using a duodenal biopsy. Every receptor here comes from a human donor who served as a control with a normal duodenal biopsy, not a healthy volunteer.

The V call is TRGV9, the J call TRGJ1 or TRGJ2. V trimming: 9 bases; J trimming: 10 bases; junction bases outside the gene matches: 9. Per germline, CDR1 GITISATS and CDR2 ISYDGTV (reference sequence). This CDR3 is built from 10 residues. The CDR3 protein is CALEALKKLF. The CDR3 region has the DNA TGTGCCTTGGAAGCTCTAAAGAAACTCTTT.

This rearrangement joins TRGV3 to TRGJ1 or TRGJ2. With 8 bases clipped from V and 5 bases from J, the junction kept 9 bases outside the gene matches. CDR1 is VTNTFY and CDR2 is YDVSTARD in the germline V gene (reference sequence). The CDR3 is 12 amino acids. In nucleotides, the CDR3 is TGTGCCACCTCTCTTGCGGATTATAAGAAACTCTTT. Protein product: CATSLADYKKLF.

The chain joins TRGV5 to TRGJ1 or TRGJ2. V was pared by 4 bases and J by 1 base, with 7 bases of the junction left unmatched. This CDR3 has 14 amino acids. Germline V gives CDR1 VINAFY, CDR2 YDVSNSKD. Here the CDR3 DNA reads TGTGCCACCTGGGAGTTCGAAAATTATTATAAGAAACTCTTT. This sequence encodes CATWEFENYYKKLF.

A remark on this clone: The same CDR3 can be traced to other DNA sequences in this sample. In DNA, the CDR3 is TGTGCCACCCTGGGACGAGCGGGCGTCACTGGTTGGTTCAAGATATTT. Residues: CATLGRAGVTGWFKIF. This chain connects TRGV2 to TRGJP1. CDR3 size: 16 residues. The ends lost 9 bases at V and 4 bases at J; junction bases unmatched: 17. The germline gives CDR1 EGSNGY, CDR2 YDSYNSKV.

This sequence joins TRGV4 and TRGJ1 or TRGJ2. The CDR3 contains 18 residues. V dropped 0 bases and J dropped 0; count of bases not matched to a gene: 14. CDR1 EGSTGY and CDR2 YDSYTSSV come from the germline V gene. CDR3 residues: CATWDGPGNLRNYYKKLF. The DNA of the CDR3 is TGTGCCACCTGGGATGGGCCCGGAAATTTAAGGAATTATTATAAGAAACTCTTT.

The gene calls are TRGV4 and TRGJ1 or TRGJ2. There are 13 residues in the CDR3. Germline CDR1 and CDR2: EGSTGY and YDSYTSSV. V lost 0 bases and J lost 7; bases outside the gene matches: 6. The CDR3 loop is CATWDGHGYKKLF. DNA for the CDR3: TGTGCCACCTGGGATGGGCACGGGTATAAGAAACTCTTT.

CDR3 bases: TGTGCTGCGTGGGGATCACAGGTCCCCCATACCACTGGTTGGTTCAAGATATTT. Its translation is CAAWGSQVPHTTGWFKIF. The rearrangement joins TRGV10 to TRGJP1. TRGV10 is sorted into the ORF group, with uncertain function. With V trimmed by 8 bases and J by 0 bases, 16 bases remained unmatched. The CDR3 is 18 amino acids.

The chain is built from TRGV10 and TRGJP1. TRGV10 carries the ORF label, with uncertain function. CDR3 length: 17 residues. V trimming: 8 bases; J trimming: 2 bases; junction bases outside the gene matches: 15. This CDR3 is CAAWAPRVGTTGWFKIF. The CDR3 DNA sequence: TGTGCTGCGTGGGCTCCCCGGGTTGGCACCACTGGTTGGTTCAAGATATTT.

Only a few counts were recorded for this clone. V and J are TRGV8 and TRGJP1. This CDR3 is 12 amino acids long. The V gene end was trimmed by 2 bases and the J gene end by 13 bases; junction bases not matched to a gene: 7. Germline V gene data show CDR1 as VENAVY and CDR2 as YDSYNSRV. As DNA, the CDR3 is TGTGCCACCTGGGATAAGTGGTTGTTCAAGATATTT. Translating it yields CATWDKWLFKIF.

In regard to this clone: TCRdb's entry gives the protein of a much larger clone, which mismatches this DNA's translation at residue 3, likely from a read error; the protein reported here is translated from the DNA. As DNA, the CDR3 is TGTGCCGCCTGGGATACCAGGTCGCTTTATTATAAGAAACTCTTT. Amino acid sequence: CAAWDTRSLYYKKLF. This sequence joins TRGV8 and TRGJ1 or TRGJ2. Germline CDR1 and CDR2: VENAVY and YDSYNSRV. The CDR3 has 15 amino acids.

The genes are TRGV9 and TRGJ1 or TRGJ2. The trim removed 11 bases at V and 10 bases at J, leaving 17 bases unmatched. The CDR3 covers 12 residues. Germline CDR1 is GITISATS and CDR2 is ISYDGTV (reference sequence). The CDR3 spells CACMGGAMKKLF. CDR3 in DNA: TGTGCCTGTATGGGAGGTGCGATGAAGAAACTCTTT.

The CDR3 nucleotides are TGTGCTGCGTGGGGATTCCACCCCCATGTGCGTAGTGATTGGATCAAGACGTTT. Protein product: CAAWGFHPHVRSDWIKTF. J is TRGJP2 and V is TRGV10. TRGV10 is flagged as an ORF with uncertain function. Trimming took 8 bases from V and 3 from J; bases not matched to a gene: 19. The CDR3 is made up of 18 amino acids.

This clone has just a few counts. A far larger clone is just one base off, so this is likely a read error. The same CDR3 is also encoded by other DNA sequences in this sample. The V and J genes are TRGV8 and TRGJ1 or TRGJ2. Germline V CDR1 and CDR2: VENAVY, YDSYNSRV. This CDR3 has 15 residues. The CDR3, as DNA: TGTGCCACCTGGGATACCAGGTCGCTTTATTATAAGAAGCTCTTT. Encoded protein: CATWDTRSLYYKKLF.

The rearrangement joins TRGV5 to TRGJ1 or TRGJ2. This CDR3 contains 14 residues. The germline gives CDR1 VINAFY, CDR2 YDVSNSKD. The ends lost 4 bases at V and 8 bases at J; junction bases unmatched: 14. CDR3 residues: CATWESKIINKKLF. The CDR3 coding sequence is TGTGCCACCTGGGAGTCGAAAATTATTAATAAGAAACTCTTT.

This clone was observed a few times. The CDR3 region has the DNA TGTGCCACCTGGATAAGTGGTTGGTTCAAGATATTT. Translating gives CATWISGWFKIF. The genes are TRGV8 and TRGJP1. There are 12 residues in the CDR3. The germline gives CDR1 VENAVY, CDR2 YDSYNSRV. V trimming: 6 bases; J trimming: 7 bases; junction bases outside the gene matches: 5.

This clone was detected only a few times. V and J are TRGV3 and TRGJ1 or TRGJ2. After removal of 9 bases from V and 0 bases from J, the junction contained 5 bases not matched to a gene. The CDR3 consists of 12 residues. CDR1 VTNTFY and CDR2 YDVSTARD come from the germline V gene (reference sequence). CDR3 in amino acids: CATPPNYYKKLF. The CDR3 bases are TGTGCCACCCCGCCGAATTATTATAAGAAACTCTTT.

The chain is built from TRGV8 and TRGJ1 or TRGJ2. Germline values: CDR1 VENAVY, CDR2 YDSYNSRV. The CDR3 spans 12 residues. J lost 7 bases, V lost 2 bases, and 5 bases had no gene match. The CDR3 coding sequence is TGTGCCACCTGGGATACTGGCTATAAGAAACTCTTT. This sequence encodes CATWDTGYKKLF.

V is TRGV8 and J is TRGJ1 or TRGJ2. The CDR3 sequence is 17 residues long. Germline CDR1 reads VENAVY; CDR2 reads YDSYNSRV. V dropped 3 bases and J dropped 2; count of bases not matched to a gene: 16. DNA for the CDR3: TGTGCCACCTGGGATGGCGACCCATTCTCTGATTATTATAAGAAACTCTTT. Translated: CATWDGDPFSDYYKKLF.

This clone has a handful of counts. This rearrangement joins TRGV2 to TRGJ1 or TRGJ2. The CDR3 runs to 13 residues. V lost 12 bases and J lost 3; bases outside the gene matches: 14. The germline V gene encodes CDR1 EGSNGY and CDR2 YDSYNSKV. CDR3 residues: CAHLGVGYYKKLF. The CDR3 bases are TGTGCCCACCTGGGGGTGGGTTATTATAAGAAACTCTTT.

The rearrangement links TRGV10 to TRGJ1 or TRGJ2. TRGV10 is known as an ORF, though its function is uncertain. The CDR3 extends over 12 amino acids. V lost 13 bases and J lost 12; bases outside the gene matches: 19. CDR3 in DNA: TGTGCTGGCGTGGGATCCCGGTGTGGGAAACTCTTT. This gives the protein CAGVGSRCGKLF.

CDR3 in DNA: TGTGCCACCTGGGACGGGCGGGCGTCACTGGTTTGGTTCAAGATATTT. Translation: CATWDGRASLVWFKIF. The chain combines TRGV2 with TRGJP1. Losses at the gene ends were 0 bases for V and 10 bases for J; bases not matched to a gene: 14. Looked up from germline, CDR1 is EGSNGY and CDR2 is YDSYNSKV. The CDR3 consists of 16 residues.

With regard to this clone: The protein in TCRdb stems from a much larger clone and differs at residue 10 from this DNA's translation, likely a read error; here the protein is translated from the DNA. J is TRGJP2 and V is TRGV8. Germline CDR1 is VENAVY and CDR2 is YDSYNSRV. The CDR3 extends over 13 amino acids. The CDR3 DNA is TGTGCCACCTGGGATAGAGAGGGTTGGACCAAGACGTTT. This encodes CATWDREGWTKTF.

This sequence joins TRGV8 and TRGJP2. This CDR3 has 13 residues. Germline V lookup: CDR1 VENAVY, CDR2 YDSYNSRV. The CDR3 is CAPGIERVGSKTF. In nucleotides, the CDR3 is TGTGCACCTGGGATAGAGAGGGTTGGATCAAAGACGTTT.

No J gene was assigned, while the V gene was called as TRGV10. TRGV10 falls under the ORF class, with uncertain function. CDR3 size: 12 residues. CDR3 sequence (DNA): TGTGCTGCGTGGGATTGGGTTATAAGAAAACTCTTT. It codes for CAAWDWVIRKLF.

This clone is judged hyperexpanded. The same CDR3 is also encoded by other DNA sequences in this sample. The chain links TRGV2 to TRGJ1 or TRGJ2. The germline gives CDR1 EGSNGY, CDR2 YDSYNSKV. The CDR3 is 14 amino acids. V was clipped by 1 base and J by 2 bases; unmatched bases: 5. CDR3 DNA: TGTGCCACCTGGGACGGCGGCGATTATTATAAGAAACTCTTT. This translates into CATWDGGDYYKKLF.

This clone has a handful of counts. This could be a read error, since a much larger clone is one nucleotide away. In the same sample, other DNA sequences code for this CDR3. The chain couples TRGV3 to TRGJ1 or TRGJ2. Per the germline V gene, CDR1 is VTNTFY and CDR2 is YDVSTARD (reference sequence). The CDR3 totals 11 residues. V dropped 4 bases and J dropped 7; count of bases not matched to a gene: 4. CDR3 amino acids: CATWDTYKKLF. CDR3 DNA: TGTGCCACCTGGGATACCTATAAGAAACTCTTT.

This clone is categorized as large. The rearrangement joins TRGV8 to TRGJP1. CDR1 is VENAVY and CDR2 is YDSYNSRV in the germline V gene. This CDR3 spans 12 amino acids. In DNA, the CDR3 is TGTGCACCTGGGATAAGTGGTTGGTTCAAGATATTT. Translating gives CAPGISGWFKIF.

The chain joins TRGV2 to TRGJ1 or TRGJ2. Trimming removed 12 bases from V and 11 bases from J; junction bases left unmatched: 19. The CDR3 is made up of 12 amino acids. CDR1 EGSNGY and CDR2 YDSYNSKV come from the germline V gene. Here the CDR3 DNA reads TGTGCCCACCTGGGACGGGATTCTGAGAAACTCTTT. This sequence encodes CAHLGRDSEKLF.

This clone appeared a single time. A single base separates this from a much larger clone, so it may be a read error. The sample contains more than one DNA sequence encoding this CDR3. The rearrangement links TRGV2 to TRGJP1. This CDR3 region has 16 residues. Germline CDR1 is EGSNGY and CDR2 is YDSYNSKV. The CDR3 region is CATWDGRGVTGWFKIF. The CDR3 DNA reads TGTGCTACCTGGGACGGGCGGGGCGTCACTGGTTGGTTCAAGATATTT.

In this sample, this clone turned up a few times. Given a much more abundant clone one base away, this may be a read error. This specimen includes other DNA sequences encoding the same CDR3. The chain recombines TRGV2 with TRGJ1 or TRGJ2. Germline V lookup: CDR1 EGSNGY, CDR2 YDSYNSKV. The CDR3 runs to 14 residues. DNA of the CDR3: TGTGCCACCTGGGACGGCGGCGATTATTATAAGAAACTCTTC. Protein sequence: CATWDGGDYYKKLF.